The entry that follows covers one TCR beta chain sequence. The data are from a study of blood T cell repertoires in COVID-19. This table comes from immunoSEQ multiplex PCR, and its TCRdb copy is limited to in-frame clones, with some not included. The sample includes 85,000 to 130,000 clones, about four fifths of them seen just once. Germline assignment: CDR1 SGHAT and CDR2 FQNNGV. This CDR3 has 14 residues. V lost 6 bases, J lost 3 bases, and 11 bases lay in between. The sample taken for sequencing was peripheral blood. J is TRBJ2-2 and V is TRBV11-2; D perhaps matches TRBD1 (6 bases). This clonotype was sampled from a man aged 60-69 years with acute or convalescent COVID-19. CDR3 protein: CASRYREHTGELFF. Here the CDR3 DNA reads TGTGCCAGCAGGTACAGGGAACACACCGGGGAGCTGTTTTTT.